One sample yielded the 32 T cell receptor beta chains listed below, sequenced in a study of blood T cell repertoires in COVID-19. TCRdb's copy holds only in-frame clones and misses some; the assay was immunoSEQ multiplex PCR. The table records about 360,000 clones, roughly 86% of them present only once. The sample taken for sequencing was peripheral blood. All receptors derive from a human donor with acute or convalescent COVID-19. The donor label of this sample is uncertain.

The V and J genes are TRBV5-1 and TRBJ2-5, with TRBD1 as a possible D gene (5 bases). V was clipped by 0 bases and J by 1 base, with 13 bases between them. There are 16 residues in the CDR3. From germline, CDR1 is SGHRS and CDR2 YFSETQ. The CDR3 DNA is TGCGCCAGCAGCTTGGCAGTCTACAGGAGCCAAGAGACCCAGTACTTC. It translates to CASSLAVYRSQETQYF.

The genes are TRBV15 and TRBJ2-3; 7 bases align to TRBD2. The germline gives CDR1 LNHNV, CDR2 YYDKDF (reference sequence). CDR3 length: 16 residues. Trimming removed 1 base from V and 3 bases from J; junction bases left unmatched: 7. CDR3 residues: CATSRGHSGATDTQYF. The CDR3 DNA reads as TGTGCCACCAGCAGAGGTCACAGCGGGGCAACAGATACGCAGTATTTT. The whole variable domain, remainder taken from reference TRBV15 and TRBJ2-3, is DAMVIQNPRYQVTQFGKPVTLSCSQTLNHNVMYWYQQKSSQAPKLLFHYYDKDFNNEADTPDNFQSRRPNTSFCFLDIRSPGLGDTAMYLCATSRGHSGATDTQYFGPGTRLTVL.

The V call is TRBV7-6, the J call TRBJ1-1; possible D gene TRBD1, 6 bases. This CDR3 is 17 amino acids long. V lost 6 bases and J lost 0, with 20 bases in between. Germline CDR1 reads SGHVS; CDR2 reads FNYEAQ. The CDR3 bases are TGTGCCAGCAGTTCAGCTTCGGACAGATACATGAACACTGAAGCTTTCTTT. Protein: CASSSASDRYMNTEAFF. The full variable domain, rest sourced from reference TRBV7-6 and TRBJ1-1, is GAGVSQSPRYKVTKRGQDVALRCDPISGHVSLYWYRQALGQGPEFLTYFNYEAQQDKSGLPNDRFSAERPEGSISTLTIQRTEQRDSAMYRCASSSASDRYMNTEAFFGQGTRLTVV.

This sequence joins TRBV19 and TRBJ2-7, with 7 bases identical to TRBD1. This CDR3 comprises 15 residues. Germline V gives CDR1 LNHDA, CDR2 SQIVND (reference sequence). The J segment lost 4 bases and the V segment lost 4 bases, leaving 10 bases of the junction unmatched. The CDR3 protein is CASSTAGQVWYEQYF. The CDR3 DNA reads as TGTGCCAGTAGTACCGCCGGACAGGTGTGGTACGAGCAGTACTTC.

V and J are TRBV20-1 and TRBJ1-1; D is perhaps TRBD1 (6 bases). CDR1 is DFQATT and CDR2 is SNEGSKA in the germline V gene (reference sequence). Trimming removed 6 bases at V and 4 bases at J, with 9 bases between. The CDR3 is made up of 11 amino acids. As DNA, the CDR3 is TGCAGTGCCGGGGGGCCCACTGAAGCTTTCTTT. This codes for CSAGGPTEAFF.

The chain combines TRBV7-2 with TRBJ2-7, with D possibly matching TRBD2 (6 bases). The length of the CDR3 is 16 residues. With 5 bases removed from V and 0 bases from J, the gap between germline ends came to 17 bases. CDR1 and CDR2 (germline): SGHTA, FQGNSA. CDR3 amino acids: CASSPRGGTSSYEQYF. The CDR3 DNA is TGTGCCAGCAGCCCCCGGGGCGGGACCTCCTCCTACGAGCAGTACTTC.

The rearrangement links TRBV12-3 or TRBV12-4 to TRBJ1-1; the D gene is possibly TRBD1 (5 bases). V was pared by 3 bases and J by 9 bases, with 11 bases between. The CDR3 loop spans 12 amino acids. CDR3 loop: CASSFLGQQAFF. Written as DNA, the CDR3 is TGTGCCAGCAGTTTCCTGGGGCAACAAGCTTTCTTT.

The V and J genes are TRBV6-1 and TRBJ1-6, with TRBD1 matching 7 bases. Trimming cost V 1 base and J 9 bases; bases outside gene matches: 6. Per the germline V gene, CDR1 is MNHNS and CDR2 is SASEGT. This CDR3 spans 15 amino acids. This chain's CDR3 is CASSEGGQKGSPLHF. Written as DNA, the CDR3 is TGTGCCAGCAGTGAAGGGGGACAGAAGGGTTCACCCCTCCACTTT.

The chain links TRBV27 to TRBJ2-1; perhaps TRBD2 as D (5 bases). This CDR3 has 14 amino acids. Germline V gene lookup returns CDR1 MNHEY and CDR2 SMNVEV (reference sequence). Trimming cost V 10 bases and J 6 bases, with 19 bases left between them. CDR3 residues: CATLLGVVGNEQFF. The CDR3, as DNA: TGTGCCACATTACTCGGGGTAGTCGGCAATGAGCAGTTCTTC.

This clone was recorded a few times. The chain joins TRBV6-5 to TRBJ1-1; TRBD1 matches at 7 bases. CDR3 length: 15 amino acids. The junction had 2 bases not matched to a gene; V was cut back by 0 bases and J by 1 base. Germline V gene lookup returns CDR1 MNHEY and CDR2 SVGAGI. CDR3 amino acids: CASSYSGQRNTEAFF. The CDR3 nucleotides read TGTGCCAGCAGTTACTCGGGACAGAGGAACACTGAAGCTTTCTTT.

A note on this clone: The sample holds other DNA sequences that translate to the same CDR3. This sequence joins TRBV28 and TRBJ1-2, with D perhaps TRBD1 (5 bases). Trimming cost V 4 bases and J 7 bases, with 10 bases left between them. Germline loops: CDR1 MDHEN, CDR2 SYDVKM. This CDR3 has 12 residues. CDR3 region: CASSSYRSGYTF. The CDR3, as DNA: TGTGCCAGCAGTTCGTACAGGTCTGGCTACACCTTC.

This rearrangement joins TRBV24-1 to TRBJ2-1, with 7 nucleotides matching TRBD2. CDR1 is KGHDR and CDR2 is SFDVKD in the germline V gene. The CDR3 runs to 14 residues. The V segment lost 4 bases and the J segment 8 bases; nucleotides outside the gene matches: 7. The CDR3 sequence: CATSDPGRVHEQFF. The CDR3, as DNA: TGTGCCACCAGTGACCCGGGGAGGGTTCATGAGCAGTTCTTC.

The chain joins TRBV18 to TRBJ2-5, with 10 positions matching TRBD2. The germline CDR1 and CDR2 sequences are KGHSH and LQKENI. The length of the CDR3 is 15 residues. The trim removed 6 bases at V and 3 bases at J, leaving 7 bases unmatched. The CDR3 DNA follows: TGTGCCAGCTCCCTGACTCTAGCGGGAGAAGAGACCCAGTACTTC. Translating it yields CASSLTLAGEETQYF.

This rearrangement joins TRBV10-2 to TRBJ1-6, with TRBD1 matching over 7 bases. CDR3 length equals 16 residues. The germline V gene has CDR1 WSHSY and CDR2 SAAADI. Trimming at V came to 6 bases and at J to 10 bases, leaving 15 bases not matched to a gene. The CDR3 is CASSKTQTGMKSPLHF. The CDR3 bases are TGCGCCAGCAGCAAGACCCAGACAGGGATGAAGTCACCCCTCCACTTT.

The rearrangement links TRBV10-2 to TRBJ2-1; D perhaps matches TRBD2 (6 bases). V dropped 4 bases and J dropped 2 bases, with 12 bases sitting between them. Germline loops: CDR1 WSHSY, CDR2 SAAADI. This CDR3 has 15 residues. The CDR3 reads CASSGPPSAYNEQFF. The CDR3 DNA sequence: TGCGCCAGCAGTGGTCCACCTAGCGCCTACAATGAGCAGTTCTTC.

The chain combines TRBV19 with TRBJ2-1, with 13 bases lining up with TRBD2. Germline CDR1 is LNHDA and CDR2 is SQIVND (reference sequence). The CDR3 has 15 amino acids. J lost 6 bases, V lost 7 bases, and 6 bases had no gene match. The CDR3 DNA reads TGTGCCAGTACTCGGACTAGCGGGAGAACCAATGAGCAGTTCTTC. Protein sequence: CASTRTSGRTNEQFF.

The chain couples TRBV7-9 to TRBJ2-1; 11 positions agree with TRBD2. Germline CDR1 SEHNR, CDR2 FQNEAQ (reference sequence). After removal of 0 bases from V and 9 bases from J, the junction contained 7 bases not matched to a gene. The CDR3 consists of 16 residues. The CDR3 DNA follows: TGTGCCAGCAGCTTAGCCTGGGGGACTAGCGGAACTGAGCAGTTCTTC. Its translation is CASSLAWGTSGTEQFF.

This sequence joins TRBV6-5 and TRBJ1-6, with D unresolved. V lost 6 bases and J 11 bases, leaving 14 bases between the germline ends. Germline lookup yields CDR1 MNHEY and CDR2 SVGAGI. The CDR3 extends over 13 amino acids. The CDR3 sequence is CASRQLQVTPLHF. CDR3 DNA sequence: TGTGCCAGCAGACAGCTTCAGGTCACACCCCTCCACTTT.

In this sample, this clone turned up a few times. This chain's CDR3 is CAWRTGQEAFF. In DNA form, the CDR3 reads TGTGCCTGGAGAACAGGACAGGAAGCTTTCTTT. The chain combines TRBV30 with TRBJ1-1, with D possibly matching TRBD1 (6 bases). The CDR3 has 11 amino acids. Germline assignment: CDR1 GTSNPN and CDR2 SVGIG (reference sequence). V was cut by 3 bases and J by 8 bases, with 10 bases left in between.

The rearrangement uses TRBV10-2 and TRBJ1-1, with a tentative D call TRBD1 (6 bases). Germline CDR1 WSHSY, CDR2 SAAADI. This CDR3 is built from 16 residues. V was cut by 3 bases and J by 0 bases, with 14 bases left in between. The DNA of the CDR3 is TGCGCCAGCAGTGAAATAAGGACAGCCCTGAACACTGAAGCTTTCTTT. Its protein product is CASSEIRTALNTEAFF.

The chain combines TRBV5-1 with TRBJ2-1; D gene ambiguous. Trimming left V 4 bases short and J 6 bases short, with 8 bases between. This CDR3 comprises 12 residues. Germline assignment: CDR1 SGHRS and CDR2 YFSETQ. CDR3 residues: CASSVATNEQFF. The CDR3 nucleotides read TGCGCCAGCAGCGTAGCTACCAATGAGCAGTTCTTC. The full variable domain, with the rest looked up from reference TRBV5-1 and TRBJ2-1, is KAGVTQTPRYLIKTRGQQVTLSCSPISGHRSVSWYQQTPGQGLQFLFEYFSETQRNKGNFPGRFSGRQFSNSRSEMNVSTLELGDSALYLCASSVATNEQFFGPGTRLTVL.

The V call is TRBV18, the J call TRBJ2-1; 11 bases fit TRBD2. The germline gives CDR1 KGHSH, CDR2 LQKENI. CDR3 length: 15 amino acids. Germline trimming cut 4 bases from V and 6 bases from J; bases unmatched to any gene: 5. The CDR3 DNA follows: TGTGCCAGCTCACTACCGGGACTAGCGGTCAATGAGCAGTTCTTC. This sequence encodes CASSLPGLAVNEQFF.

The CDR3 DNA is TGTGCTAGTGGTCCAGACAGGGGGTGGAACAATGAGCAGTTCTTC. Encoded protein: CASGPDRGWNNEQFF. The chain has TRBV12-5 and TRBJ2-1, with TRBD1 matching 9 bases. V was clipped by 5 bases and J by 5 bases; unmatched bases: 7. From germline, CDR1 is LGHNT and CDR2 FRNRAP. This CDR3 has 15 amino acids.

The V call is TRBV20-1, the J call TRBJ2-7; TRBD2 agrees at 12 bases. CDR3 length: 14 residues. Germline assignment: CDR1 DFQATT and CDR2 SNEGSKA (reference sequence). Trimming took 3 bases from V and 9 from J; bases not matched to a gene: 9. Here the CDR3 reads CSASVGLAGGAQYF. The CDR3 DNA reads as TGCAGTGCTAGTGTGGGACTAGCGGGTGGGGCGCAGTACTTC.

The CDR3 sequence: CASSLNDSPNTEAFF. For the CDR3, the DNA is TGTGCCAGCAGCTTAAACGACAGCCCGAACACTGAAGCTTTCTTT. The chain has TRBV7-2 and TRBJ1-1; a weak D match, TRBD1 (5 bases). The germline V gene has CDR1 SGHTA and CDR2 FQGNSA. This CDR3 is 15 amino acids long. Trimming removed 2 bases from V and 1 base from J, with 11 bases in between.

Notes on this clone: The same CDR3 also results from other DNA sequences found in this sample. The V and J genes are TRBV12-3 or TRBV12-4 and TRBJ1-1, with TRBD1 matching 8 bases. The V and J ends lost 6 bases and 4 bases, in that order; junction bases with no gene match: 4. This CDR3 comprises 13 residues. This CDR3 reads CASRLTGATEAFF. In DNA form, the CDR3 reads TGTGCCAGCAGGCTGACAGGGGCCACTGAAGCTTTCTTT.

This chain joins TRBV30 and TRBJ1-2, with 9 bases aligning to TRBD1. The CDR3 contains 14 residues. V shed 4 bases and J 4 bases; nucleotides not matched to a gene: 7. CDR1 and CDR2 from the germline V gene are GTSNPN and SVGIG (reference sequence). The CDR3 spells CAWMMTGGSYGYTF. The CDR3 DNA reads TGTGCCTGGATGATGACAGGGGGGAGCTATGGCTACACCTTC.

The chain combines TRBV28 with TRBJ2-6; D is undetermined. V gave up 7 bases and J gave up 2 bases, with 12 bases separating them. Germline CDR1 MDHEN, CDR2 SYDVKM. The CDR3 contains 15 residues. Here the CDR3 DNA reads TGTGCCAGCACCAGACTTAGTGCTGGGGCCAACGTCCTGACTTTC. Protein: CASTRLSAGANVLTF. Based on the CDR3 plus reference TRBV28 and TRBJ2-6, the full variable domain is DVKVTQSSRYLVKRTGEKVFLECVQDMDHENMFWYRQDPGLGLRLIYFSYDVKMKEKGDIPEGYSVSREKKERFSLILESASTNQTSMYLCASTRLSAGANVLTFGAGSRLTVL.

This clone has more than one count but fewer than ten. The chain uses TRBV2 and TRBJ2-1; unclear D gene. Germline loops: CDR1 SNHLY, CDR2 FYNNEI. V gave up 3 bases and J gave up 9 bases, with 6 bases separating them. This CDR3 has 11 residues. This CDR3 reads CASSEYSEQFF. In DNA, the CDR3 is TGTGCCAGCAGTGAGTATAGTGAGCAGTTCTTC.

The chain has TRBV30 and TRBJ1-6, with 7 bases fitting TRBD1. Germline assignment: CDR1 GTSNPN and CDR2 SVGIG (reference sequence). CDR3 length equals 14 residues. Trimming removed 1 base from V and 7 bases from J; junction bases left unmatched: 4. CDR3 nucleotides: TGTGCCTGGAGTGCCGACAGGGCGAATTCACCCCTCCACTTT. Translation: CAWSADRANSPLHF.

The chain is built from TRBV7-8 and TRBJ1-3; weak D call: TRBD1 (6 bases). Trimming left V 4 bases short and J 0 bases short, with 10 bases between. The germline CDR1 and CDR2 sequences are SGHVS and FQNEAQ. This CDR3 region has 15 residues. The CDR3 loop is CASSSDRSSGNTIYF. Written as DNA, the CDR3 is TGTGCCAGCAGCTCGGACAGAAGCTCTGGAAACACCATATATTTT.

The V gene is TRBV11-2, the J gene TRBJ1-1; the D is unclear. There are 11 residues in the CDR3. In germline, CDR1 is SGHAT, CDR2 FQNNGV. Deletions cut 5 bases from V and 4 bases from J, with 5 bases between. The CDR3 DNA follows: TGTGCCAGCAGCCCTACCACTGAAGCTTTCTTT. Protein product: CASSPTTEAFF.